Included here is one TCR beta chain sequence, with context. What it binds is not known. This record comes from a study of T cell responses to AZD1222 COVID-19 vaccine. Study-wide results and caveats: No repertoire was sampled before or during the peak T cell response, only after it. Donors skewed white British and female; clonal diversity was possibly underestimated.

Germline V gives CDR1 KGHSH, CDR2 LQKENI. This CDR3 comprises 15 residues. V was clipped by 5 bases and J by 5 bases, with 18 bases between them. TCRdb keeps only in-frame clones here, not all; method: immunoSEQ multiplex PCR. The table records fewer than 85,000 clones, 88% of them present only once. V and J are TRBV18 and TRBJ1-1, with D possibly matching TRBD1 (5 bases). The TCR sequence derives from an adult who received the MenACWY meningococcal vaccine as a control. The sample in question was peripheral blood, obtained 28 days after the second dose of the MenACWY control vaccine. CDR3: CASSTRRVGHTEAFF. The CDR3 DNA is TGTGCCAGCTCAACTCGCAGGGTCGGGCATACTGAAGCTTTCTTT. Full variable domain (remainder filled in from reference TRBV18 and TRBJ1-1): NAGVMQNPRHLVRRRGQEARLRCSPMKGHSHVYWYRQLPEEGLKFMVYLQKENIIDESGMPKERFSAEFPKEGPSILRIQQVVRGDSAAYFCASSTRRVGHTEAFFGQGTRLTVV.